Listed here are 13 T cell receptor beta chains from one sample, sequenced in a study of T cells in Graves' hyperthyroidism and ophthalmopathy. TCR beta CDR3 regions were amplified from RNA transcripts. An initial round of RT-PCR targeting the TCR CDR3 relied on the HTBI primer set. One entry per CDR3 protein, called by TCRdb with MiXCR from the multiplex PCR reads. Of some 720,000 distinct CDR3 sequences listed, about 15% are singletons. The sample was blood. All receptors come from a man aged 18-30 years with Graves' hyperthyroidism.

This clonotype occurred many times. The chain has TRBV12-3 or TRBV12-4 and TRBJ2-1; TRBD2 aligns across 12 bases. J gave up 8 bases and V 7 bases, and 9 bases lay outside the gene matches. This CDR3 has 15 amino acids. In nucleotides, the CDR3 is TGTGCCAGCAATATCCTAGCGGGAGGGCTCGATGAGCAGTTCTTC. As protein: CASNILAGGLDEQFF.

The V gene is TRBV20-1, the J gene TRBJ2-2; TRBD2 is a possible D gene (7 bases). Trimming shortened V by 3 bases and J by 4 bases, and 15 bases separated the two germline ends. This CDR3 contains 15 residues. From germline, CDR1 is DFQATT and CDR2 SNEGSKA (reference sequence). CDR3 protein: CSASGRGASTGELFF. The CDR3 DNA reads as TGCAGTGCTAGCGGTCGGGGGGCGTCCACCGGGGAGCTGTTTTTT.

The J gene is TRBJ1-5, the V gene TRBV6-1; D is uncertain. Germline loops: CDR1 MNHNS, CDR2 SASEGT. With 5 bases removed from V and 8 bases from J, the gap between germline ends came to 13 bases. The CDR3 spans 13 residues. This chain's CDR3 is CASSWRSGEPQHF. In DNA, the CDR3 is TGTGCCAGCAGTTGGCGATCGGGAGAGCCCCAGCATTTT.

This clonotype appeared a few times. This rearrangement joins TRBV2 to TRBJ1-1, with D perhaps TRBD1 (5 bases). Trimming removed 8 bases at V and 1 base at J, with 14 bases between. CDR1 is SNHLY and CDR2 is FYNNEI in the germline V gene. This CDR3 is built from 14 residues. CDR3 protein: CASLLADKNTEAFF. DNA for the CDR3: TGTGCCAGCCTTCTGGCGGACAAGAACACTGAAGCTTTCTTT.

This clonotype was detected only a few times. This chain uses TRBV20-1 with TRBJ1-1, with D hard to call. V lost 5 bases and J lost 0, with 7 bases in between. CDR1 is DFQATT, CDR2 SNEGSKA, per germline (reference sequence). The CDR3 has 12 amino acids. This CDR3 is CSAPQMNTEAFF. The CDR3 region has the DNA TGCAGTGCTCCCCAGATGAACACTGAAGCTTTCTTT.

In this sample, this clonotype turned up many times. This chain uses TRBV12-3 or TRBV12-4 with TRBJ1-3, with unresolved D. The length of the CDR3 is 15 residues. Trimming shortened V by 4 bases and J by 0 bases, and 10 bases separated the two germline ends. CDR3 sequence reads: CASSSHSSSGNTIYF. In DNA form, the CDR3 reads TGTGCCAGCAGTTCCCACAGCTCCTCTGGAAACACCATATATTTT.

This chain joins TRBV9 and TRBJ2-3, with 9 bases aligning to TRBD2. This CDR3 comprises 17 residues. Germline-derived CDR1 and CDR2 are SGDLS and YYNGEE. The V and J ends lost 4 bases and 0 bases, in that order; junction bases with no gene match: 9. In DNA, the CDR3 is TGTGCCAGCAGCTCGGACTTAGCGGGAGTGAGCACAGATACGCAGTATTTT. Translation: CASSSDLAGVSTDTQYF.

This clonotype occurred many times. The rearrangement links TRBV7-9 to TRBJ2-7; D is unclear. V lost 1 base to trimming and J lost 6 bases, with 13 bases between them. The CDR3 is 14 amino acids. Germline values: CDR1 SEHNR, CDR2 FQNEAQ (reference sequence). The CDR3 DNA reads TGTGCCAGCAGCTTAGGGCAGGTAGTGGCCGAGCAGTACTTC. It yields the protein CASSLGQVVAEQYF.

This clonotype was seen once. Just one base apart from a much larger clone, this may be a read error. The chain has TRBV5-1 and TRBJ1-1; D uncertain. Germline V CDR1 and CDR2: SGHRS, YFSETQ. The CDR3 consists of 14 residues. Trimming took 7 bases from V and 1 from J, leaving 14 bases between them. CDR3 in amino acids: CASGERAPNTEAFF. The CDR3 DNA reads TGCGCCAGCGGCGAGAGGGCGCCGAACACTGAAGCTTTCTTT. The full variable domain, its missing parts supplied by reference TRBV5-1 and TRBJ1-1, is KAGVTQTPRYLIKTRGQQVTLSCSPISGHRSVSWYQQTPGQGLQFLFEYFSETQRNKGNFPGRFSGRQFSNSRSEMNVSTLELGDSALYLCASGERAPNTEAFFGQGTRLTVV.

The CDR3 coding sequence is TGTGCCAGCAGCCCCGCGGGCAACCCTTCCTACGAGCAGTACTTC. This gives the protein CASSPAGNPSYEQYF. The V and J genes are TRBV9 and TRBJ2-7; possibly TRBD2 for D (5 bases). This CDR3 is 15 amino acids long. Germline CDR1 reads SGDLS; CDR2 reads YYNGEE. V lost 4 bases and J lost 1, with 15 bases in between.

The chain joins TRBV12-3 or TRBV12-4 to TRBJ1-5, with D unclear. Trimming cost V 3 bases and J 2 bases, with 14 bases left between them. This CDR3 is 16 amino acids long. CDR3 bases: TGTGCCAGCAGTTTGTCGAGACCGGACCGCAATCAGCCCCAGCATTTT. This sequence encodes CASSLSRPDRNQPQHF.

This clonotype turned up a few times. The rearrangement links TRBV5-1 to TRBJ2-1; D not resolved. This CDR3 spans 13 amino acids. Germline CDR1 reads SGHRS; CDR2 reads YFSETQ. The ends were cut back, 0 bases at V and 8 bases at J, with 9 bases in the middle. This chain's CDR3 is CASSLVTPDEQFF. As DNA, the CDR3 is TGCGCCAGCAGCTTGGTCACCCCCGATGAGCAGTTCTTC.

The V call is TRBV19, the J call TRBJ1-1; no firm D call. Germline V lookup: CDR1 LNHDA, CDR2 SQIVND (reference sequence). Trimming took off 6 bases at V and 11 bases at J, with 13 bases between the two ends. This CDR3 spans 11 amino acids. The CDR3 nucleotides read TGTGCCAGTAGACGGGCAGAAGGGGCTTTCTTT. Residues: CASRRAEGAFF.